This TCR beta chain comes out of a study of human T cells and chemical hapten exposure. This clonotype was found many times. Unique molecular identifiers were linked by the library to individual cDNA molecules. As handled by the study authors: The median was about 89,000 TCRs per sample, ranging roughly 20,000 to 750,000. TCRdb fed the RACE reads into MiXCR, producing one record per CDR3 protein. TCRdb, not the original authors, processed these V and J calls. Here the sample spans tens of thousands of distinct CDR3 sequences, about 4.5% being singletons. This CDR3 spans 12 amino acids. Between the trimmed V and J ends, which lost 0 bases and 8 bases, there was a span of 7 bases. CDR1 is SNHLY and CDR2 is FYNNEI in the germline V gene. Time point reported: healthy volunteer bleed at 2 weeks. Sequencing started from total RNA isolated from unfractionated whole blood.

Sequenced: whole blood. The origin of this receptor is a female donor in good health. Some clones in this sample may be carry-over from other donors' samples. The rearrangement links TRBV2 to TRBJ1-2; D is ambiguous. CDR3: CASSEALEGYTF. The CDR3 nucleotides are TGTGCCAGCAGTGAAGCGCTTGAGGGCTACACCTTC.